This T cell receptor (beta chain) originates from a study of early T cells in non-severe SARS-CoV-2 infection. This clonotype was seen a handful of times. TCRdb analysed the 5' RACE reads with MiXCR anew, one entry per CDR3 protein. The table lists some 28,000 distinct CDR3 sequences, around 5.8% of them singletons. Looked up from germline, CDR1 is MDHEN and CDR2 is SYDVKM. V was cut by 7 bases and J by 7 bases, with 17 bases left in between. CDR3 length: 15 amino acids. Sequenced material: whole blood. V usage is TRBV28 and J usage is TRBJ1-6; D not certain. This receptor was identified in an adult who was a healthcare worker with PCR-confirmed SARS-CoV-2 infection or an uninfected control (not recorded which). The CDR3 DNA reads TGTGCCAGCAAGAAGTCCCAGAGTGGGAATTCACCCCTCCACTTT. Amino acid sequence: CASKKSQSGNSPLHF.